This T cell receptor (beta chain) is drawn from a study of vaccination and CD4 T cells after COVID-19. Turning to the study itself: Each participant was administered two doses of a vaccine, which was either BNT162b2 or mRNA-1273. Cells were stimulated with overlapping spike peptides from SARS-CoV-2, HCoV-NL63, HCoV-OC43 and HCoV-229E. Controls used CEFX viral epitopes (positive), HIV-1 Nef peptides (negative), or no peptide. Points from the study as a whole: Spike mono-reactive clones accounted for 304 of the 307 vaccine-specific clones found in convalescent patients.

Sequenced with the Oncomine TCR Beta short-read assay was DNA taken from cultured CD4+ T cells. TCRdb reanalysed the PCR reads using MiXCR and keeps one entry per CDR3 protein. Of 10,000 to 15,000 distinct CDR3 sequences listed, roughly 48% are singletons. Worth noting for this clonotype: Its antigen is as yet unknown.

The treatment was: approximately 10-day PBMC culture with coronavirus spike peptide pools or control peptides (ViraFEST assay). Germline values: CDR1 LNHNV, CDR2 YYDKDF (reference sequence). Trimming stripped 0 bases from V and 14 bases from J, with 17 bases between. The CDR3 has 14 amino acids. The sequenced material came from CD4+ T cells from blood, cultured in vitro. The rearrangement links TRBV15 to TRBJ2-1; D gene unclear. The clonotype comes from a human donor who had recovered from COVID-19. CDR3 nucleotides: TGTGCCACCAGCAGAGATCGCCGCTCTAGTGATGAGTTCTTC. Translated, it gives CATSRDRRSSDEFF.